The clone carrying this T cell receptor (beta chain) turned up a few times. V was pared by 3 bases and J by 1 base, with 0 bases of the junction left unmatched. The CDR3 covers 13 residues. CDR1 GTSNPN and CDR2 SVGIG come from the germline V gene (reference sequence). The data originate from a study of blood T cell repertoires in COVID-19. Across the study: T cells, B-cell-depleted T cells, or PBMCs supplied cDNA or gDNA.

Sequenced by immunoSEQ multiplex PCR; TCRdb stores in-frame clones only, minus some. The data show around 290,000 clones, with about nine tenths seen just once and roughly 2.6% held by the top ten. This receptor was taken from a woman younger than 30 who had recovered from COVID-19. Sequencing was done on a sample of PBMCs or T cells enriched from blood (not recorded which). This sequence joins TRBV30 and TRBJ1-5, with 7 bases that match TRBD1. CDR3 in DNA: TGTGCCTGGAGGGACAGGAGCAATCAGCCCCAGCATTTT. Residues: CAWRDRSNQPQHF.